The 8 T cell receptor beta chains listed next were all sequenced from one sample in a study of blood T cells in healthy people across ages. The authors ran a second PCR of about 6 to 11 cycles using a sample-barcoded 5' primer and a J-beta primer mix. TCRdb fed the 5' RACE reads into MiXCR, producing one record per CDR3 protein. The sample holds 1,500,000 or so distinct CDR3 sequences, 59% seen once. The sequencing sample was made of blood. All receptors come from a man younger than 30 in good health.

The gene calls are TRBV3-1 and TRBJ2-3, with D perhaps matching TRBD2 (5 bases). The V end lost 1 base, the J end lost 0 bases, and 8 bases lay between the germline ends. The CDR3 runs 15 residues. The germline CDR1 and CDR2 sequences are LGHDT and YNNKEL (reference sequence). As DNA, the CDR3 is TGTGCCAGCAGCCAAGCAGCGGCTAGCACAGATACGCAGTATTTT. Translating it yields CASSQAAASTDTQYF.

The chain recombines TRBV9 with TRBJ2-5; maybe TRBD2 (7 bases). The CDR3 is made up of 14 amino acids. CDR1 and CDR2 from the germline V gene are SGDLS and YYNGEE. Trimming stripped 3 bases from V and 11 bases from J, with 20 bases between. Here the CDR3 DNA reads TGTGCCAGCAGCGAAGGGGGGGCACGGAATGAGCAGTACTTC. Encoded protein: CASSEGGARNEQYF.

J is TRBJ2-3 and V is TRBV20-1, with 8 nucleotides matching TRBD1. In germline, CDR1 is DFQATT, CDR2 SNEGSKA (reference sequence). V gave up 3 bases and J gave up 5 bases; unmatched junction bases: 7. CDR3 length: 14 amino acids. The CDR3 bases are TGCAGTGCTAGGCCCCGACAGGGGAGAGATACGCAGTATTTT. Its protein product is CSARPRQGRDTQYF.

This clonotype was seen a few times. The chain employs TRBV29-1 and TRBJ2-5; D is tentatively TRBD1 or TRBD2 (5 bases each). Germline lookup yields CDR1 SQVTM and CDR2 ANQGSEA. V lost 3 bases to trimming and J lost 11 bases, with 13 bases between them. The CDR3 covers 11 residues. The CDR3 DNA reads as TGCAGCGTTGACTCGGTGGGGGAGCAGTACTTC. It encodes CSVDSVGEQYF.

This clonotype appeared once. V usage is TRBV5-1 and J usage is TRBJ2-6, with D uncertain. The germline V gene has CDR1 SGHRS and CDR2 YFSETQ. The length of the CDR3 is 17 residues. V was cut by 1 base and J by 0 bases, with 11 bases left in between. The CDR3 DNA is TGCGCCAGCAGCTTGTTGGGTTCCCTCTCTGGGGCCAACGTCCTGACTTTC. Its translation: CASSLLGSLSGANVLTF.

V gene TRBV15 combines with J gene TRBJ1-2; D uncertain. The CDR3 is 12 amino acids. In germline, CDR1 is LNHNV, CDR2 YYDKDF (reference sequence). V was trimmed by 3 bases and J by 8 bases, leaving 10 bases between them. CDR3 region: CATSSISEGYTF. CDR3 DNA sequence: TGTGCCACCAGCAGCATATCCGAAGGCTACACCTTC. The variable domain in full, with the rest retrieved from reference TRBV15 and TRBJ1-2, is DAMVIQNPRYQVTQFGKPVTLSCSQTLNHNVMYWYQQKSSQAPKLLFHYYDKDFNNEADTPDNFQSRRPNTSFCFLDIRSPGLGDTAMYLCATSSISEGYTFGSGTRLTVV.

The V gene is TRBV5-1, the J gene TRBJ2-7; 9 bases agree with TRBD1. CDR1 SGHRS and CDR2 YFSETQ come from the germline V gene. CDR3 length: 17 amino acids. V shed 0 bases and J 3 bases; nucleotides not matched to a gene: 10. The DNA for the CDR3 is TGCGCCAGCAGCTTGGTTGACCGGGACAGGGTTATCTACGAGCAGTACTTC. Translated, it gives CASSLVDRDRVIYEQYF. The full variable domain, completed using reference TRBV5-1 and TRBJ2-7, is KAGVTQTPRYLIKTRGQQVTLSCSPISGHRSVSWYQQTPGQGLQFLFEYFSETQRNKGNFPGRFSGRQFSNSRSEMNVSTLELGDSALYLCASSLVDRDRVIYEQYFGPGTRLTVT.

The chain has TRBV20-1 and TRBJ2-1; no reliable D call. V lost 0 bases, J lost 0 bases, and 12 bases lay in between. Germline CDR1 and CDR2: DFQATT and SNEGSKA (reference sequence). CDR3 length equals 16 residues. CDR3 loop: CSAREVKPVSYNEQFF. The CDR3 DNA follows: TGCAGTGCTAGAGAGGTTAAGCCGGTCTCCTACAATGAGCAGTTCTTC.